What follows are 20 T cell receptor beta chains derived from one specimen sequenced in a study of shared clonotypes between healthy human individuals. Profiling relied on immunoSEQ multiplex PCR, and the TCRdb table lists in-frame clones only, not all of them. The sample shows some 2 million clones, 85% to 95% of them seen only once. Terminally differentiated effector memory CD45RA+ cells were excluded from the naive CD8 cells, which were CD45RO-negative and positively selected for CCR7. The sample was naive CD8+ T cells sorted from blood. The source is a man between 18 and 29 years old in good health.

The rearrangement uses TRBV13 and TRBJ2-7, with unresolved D. Germline V CDR1 and CDR2: PRHDT, FYEKMQ (reference sequence). The CDR3 runs to 13 residues. Trimming cost V 4 bases and J 7 bases, with 14 bases left between them. CDR3: CASSSRLLGEQYF. The CDR3 coding sequence is TGTGCCAGCAGCTCTAGACTCCTCGGAGAGCAGTACTTC.

The rearrangement uses TRBV4-1 and TRBJ1-6; TRBD1 agrees at 8 bases. CDR3 length: 18 residues. The germline gives CDR1 MGHRA, CDR2 YSYEKL. V dropped 0 bases and J dropped 2; count of bases not matched to a gene: 6. CDR3 protein: CASSQDVPGQAYNSPLHF. The DNA for the CDR3 is TGCGCCAGCAGCCAAGACGTCCCGGGACAGGCCTATAATTCACCCCTCCACTTT.

The rearrangement joins TRBV29-1 to TRBJ2-7; the match to TRBD1 covers 7 bases. CDR3 length: 12 amino acids. Germline CDR1 reads SQVTM; CDR2 reads ANQGSEA. Trimming cost V 4 bases and J 3 bases; bases outside gene matches: 3. The CDR3 sequence: CSVGQGLYEQYF. DNA for the CDR3: TGCAGCGTTGGACAGGGTCTCTACGAGCAGTACTTC.

The chain recombines TRBV9 with TRBJ2-7, with 12 bases that match TRBD1. The CDR3 has 16 amino acids. V was clipped by 3 bases and J by 5 bases; unmatched bases: 9. Germline loops: CDR1 SGDLS, CDR2 YYNGEE. The chain's CDR3 is CASSGGQGALSHEQYF. Written as DNA, the CDR3 is TGTGCCAGCAGCGGGGGACAGGGGGCGCTTTCCCACGAGCAGTACTTC.

The J gene is TRBJ2-7, the V gene TRBV10-1; D unclear. CDR3 length equals 14 residues. The V gene's germline CDR1 is WNHNN and CDR2 SYGVQD (reference sequence). Trimming shortened V by 3 bases and J by 0 bases, and 9 bases separated the two germline ends. DNA of the CDR3: TGCGCCAGCAGTGATGTGGAGAACTCCTACGAGCAGTACTTC. Its protein is CASSDVENSYEQYF.

This chain joins TRBV2 and TRBJ2-7; 7 bases map to TRBD1. Unmatched junction bases numbered 8, after V lost 7 bases and J lost 2 bases. The germline V gene encodes CDR1 SNHLY and CDR2 FYNNEI. The CDR3 has 14 amino acids. In DNA form, the CDR3 reads TGTGCCAGCAACCGACGGGACAGAGCCTACGAGCAGTACTTC. Its translation: CASNRRDRAYEQYF.

Worth noting for this clone: Other DNA sequences in this specimen translate into the identical CDR3. The gene calls are TRBV27 and TRBJ2-7; tentative D call: TRBD1 (6 bases). This CDR3 is 11 amino acids long. Trimming removed 5 bases at V and 5 bases at J, with 7 bases between. Germline CDR1 is MNHEY and CDR2 is SMNVEV (reference sequence). CDR3 amino acids: CASSQGNEQYF. In DNA form, the CDR3 reads TGTGCCAGCAGTCAGGGGAACGAGCAGTACTTC.

J is TRBJ1-1 and V is TRBV4-1, with a tentative D call TRBD1 (5 bases). With 4 bases removed from V and 0 bases from J, the gap between germline ends came to 9 bases. Germline-derived CDR1 and CDR2 are MGHRA and YSYEKL. The CDR3 has 14 residues. CDR3 nucleotides: TGCGCCAGCAGCCCCGGGACCTTGAACACTGAAGCTTTCTTT. Encoded protein: CASSPGTLNTEAFF.

This rearrangement joins TRBV13 to TRBJ2-3; D unresolved. V was cut by 0 bases and J by 11 bases, with 21 bases left in between. This CDR3 spans 16 amino acids. CDR1 and CDR2 (germline): PRHDT, FYEKMQ (reference sequence). The CDR3 reads CASSLGRPSWNDGQYF. The CDR3 region has the DNA TGTGCCAGCAGCTTAGGCCGACCGTCGTGGAACGATGGGCAGTATTTT.

V and J are TRBV9 and TRBJ2-2; perhaps D is TRBD1 or TRBD2 (7 bases each). This CDR3 is built from 13 residues. From germline, CDR1 is SGDLS and CDR2 YYNGEE. Trimming took off 4 bases at V and 7 bases at J, with 11 bases between the two ends. The CDR3 protein is CASSTGEGGELFF. Written as DNA, the CDR3 is TGTGCCAGCAGCACAGGGGAGGGCGGGGAGCTGTTTTTT.

This clone turned up a few times. The chain joins TRBV7-8 to TRBJ1-5; 9 positions agree with TRBD1. Trimming removed 1 base from V and 0 bases from J; junction bases left unmatched: 4. The CDR3 is 17 residues long. Per germline, CDR1 SGHVS and CDR2 FQNEAQ. The CDR3 protein is CASSLGTGEYSNQPQHF. DNA for the CDR3: TGTGCCAGCAGCTTAGGGACAGGGGAGTATAGCAATCAGCCCCAGCATTTT.

The rearrangement joins TRBV19 to TRBJ2-7; 7 nucleotides match TRBD1. Germline loops: CDR1 LNHDA, CDR2 SQIVND (reference sequence). V trimming: 8 bases; J trimming: 2 bases; junction bases outside the gene matches: 6. The CDR3 runs to 13 residues. CDR3 DNA: TGTGCCAGTTCCCACGGGACAGCCTACGAGCAGTACTTC. Protein sequence: CASSHGTAYEQYF.

The chain is built from TRBV27 and TRBJ1-1, with D perhaps TRBD1 (6 bases). The CDR3 covers 14 residues. CDR1 and CDR2 (germline): MNHEY, SMNVEV (reference sequence). Trimming stripped 3 bases from V and 6 bases from J, with 14 bases between. The CDR3 spells CASSFQTGLSEAFF. The CDR3 bases are TGTGCCAGCAGTTTTCAGACAGGTCTCTCTGAAGCTTTCTTT.

This clone was seen a single time. The genes are TRBV13 and TRBJ2-7; TRBD2 matches 14 bases. The V and J ends lost 4 bases and 0 bases, in that order; junction bases with no gene match: 5. Germline CDR1 is PRHDT and CDR2 is FYEKMQ (reference sequence). The CDR3 spans 17 residues. CDR3 DNA: TGTGCCAGCAGCTACGGACTAGCGGGGGGAAGCTCCTACGAGCAGTACTTC. This codes for CASSYGLAGGSSYEQYF.

This chain links TRBV5-1 with TRBJ1-1; the D gene is possibly TRBD1 (5 bases). V was trimmed by 5 bases and J by 5 bases, leaving 13 bases between them. The germline CDR1 and CDR2 sequences are SGHRS and YFSETQ. CDR3 length: 13 residues. CDR3 amino acids: CASRPRGGTEAFF. CDR3 DNA sequence: TGCGCCAGCAGGCCCCGCGGGGGGACTGAAGCTTTCTTT.

In the case of this clone: This same CDR3 is encoded by further DNA sequences in the sample. This chain uses TRBV6-5 with TRBJ2-7; D gene ambiguous. This CDR3 comprises 12 residues. V was clipped by 6 bases and J by 3 bases, with 9 bases between them. In germline, CDR1 is MNHEY, CDR2 SVGAGI. The CDR3: CASSSDVYEQYF. The CDR3 DNA reads TGTGCCAGCAGCTCAGATGTCTACGAGCAGTACTTC.

The chain is built from TRBV7-2 and TRBJ2-2, with D hard to call. CDR3 length equals 15 residues. V was clipped by 3 bases and J by 3 bases, with 11 bases between them. Germline CDR1 is SGHTA and CDR2 is FQGNSA. The chain's CDR3 is CASSFNLAHTGELFF. DNA of the CDR3: TGTGCCAGCAGCTTTAATCTCGCCCACACCGGGGAGCTGTTTTTT.

This chain links TRBV29-1 with TRBJ2-5, with D perhaps being TRBD1 or TRBD2 (5 bases each). V lost 2 bases to trimming and J lost 5 bases, with 12 bases between them. Germline assignment: CDR1 SQVTM and CDR2 ANQGSEA. The CDR3 covers 13 residues. CDR3 bases: TGCAGCGTTGAATTCCGGGGCCCGGAGACCCAGTACTTC. Translating it yields CSVEFRGPETQYF.

This clone came up once. The genes are TRBV5-6 and TRBJ2-2; D not certain. CDR1 and CDR2 from the germline V gene are SGHDT and YYEEEE. V was shortened by 4 bases and J by 3 bases, with 10 bases between the two germline ends. The CDR3 is 14 amino acids. This chain's CDR3 is CASSDMWDTGELFF. DNA for the CDR3: TGTGCCAGCAGCGACATGTGGGACACCGGGGAGCTGTTTTTT.

The gene calls are TRBV9 and TRBJ2-1; the match to TRBD2 covers 8 bases. The trim removed 0 bases at V and 4 bases at J, leaving 9 bases unmatched. From germline, CDR1 is SGDLS and CDR2 YYNGEE. The CDR3 has 17 residues. Here the CDR3 reads CASSVEVETSAYNEQFF. CDR3 sequence (DNA): TGTGCCAGCAGCGTAGAAGTAGAGACTAGCGCTTACAATGAGCAGTTCTTC.